Listed below are T cell receptor beta chains from one sample, sequenced in a study of long-term antiretroviral therapy in people with HIV. The assay was immunoSEQ multiplex PCR, and TCRdb's table has in-frame clones only and misses some. The sample shows fewer than 30,000 clones, 70% to 85% of them seen only once. This specimen consisted of unsorted PBMCs, obtained 0.7 years before starting antiretroviral therapy. These receptor sequences come from a man aged 30-40 years with HIV. Each CDR3 is given with its conserved first and last residue. Each record gives: CDR3 DNA, CDR3 protein, clone size, V gene, J gene, D gene. D genes are given only for firm matches. Rows give clone size only sometimes, using once, few, many, or a class for an expanded clone.

DNA: TGTGCCAGCAGTTTTCAAGGGGGAACCGGATCACCCCTCCACTTT
CDR3: CASSFQGGTGSPLHF
size: medium-sized
V: TRBV28
J: TRBJ1-6
D: -

DNA: TGTGCCAGCTCCCTTTCCTCCTACAATGAGCAGTTCTTC
CDR3: CASSLSSYNEQFF
size: few
V: TRBV7-6
J: TRBJ2-1
D: -

DNA: TGTGCCAGCTCACCTGGGACAGGGGGCGCGGAGACCCAGTACTTC
CDR3: CASSPGTGGAETQYF
size: -
V: TRBV18
J: TRBJ2-5
D: TRBD1

DNA: TGTGCCAGCAGCTTGCCAGGGGAAAGTTACAATGAGCAGTTCTTC
CDR3: CASSLPGESYNEQFF
size: -
V: TRBV5-4
J: TRBJ2-1
D: -

DNA: TGTGCCAGCAGTTACTGGACCGGGGAGCTGTTTTTT
CDR3: CASSYWTGELFF
size: once
V: TRBV6-5
J: TRBJ2-2
D: -

DNA: TGTGCCAGCCGGGATTTCCGCACAGATACGCAGTATTTT
CDR3: CASRDFRTDTQYF
size: -
V: TRBV28
J: TRBJ2-3
D: -

DNA: TGTGCCAGCAGCAGTGAGGCGGCGCGAAGTCAGTTCTTC
CDR3: CASSSEAARSQFF
size: few
V: TRBV6-4
J: TRBJ2-1
D: -

DNA: TGTGCCAGCAGTCCGGACAACCAGGGATTCGAGCCCCAGCATTTT
CDR3: CASSPDNQGFEPQHF
size: -
V: TRBV2
J: TRBJ1-5
D: -

DNA: TGCGCCAGCAGCTTGGATCAGGGGGGCGAGCAGTACTTC
CDR3: CASSLDQGGEQYF
size: once
V: TRBV5-1
J: TRBJ2-7
D: -

DNA: TGTGCCAGCAGCTCCCGTGACATGAACACTGAAGCTTTCTTT
CDR3: CASSSRDMNTEAFF
size: -
V: TRBV7-2
J: TRBJ1-1
D: -

DNA: TGTGCCAGCAGCCCCCTCCCGGGACAGGGATCCTACGAGCAGTACTTC
CDR3: CASSPLPGQGSYEQYF
size: -
V: TRBV7-6
J: TRBJ2-7
D: TRBD1

DNA: TGTGCCAGCAGCTTAGGGGGGCAGCGTCGACCAAAACGTGAGCAGTTCTTC
CDR3: CASSLGGQRRPKREQFF
size: -
V: TRBV7-9
J: TRBJ2-1
D: -